Here is one TCR beta chain with its context. Antigen unknown. Trimming cost V 0 bases and J 4 bases, with 10 bases left between them. Germline V gene data show CDR1 as SGHTA and CDR2 as FQGNSA. CDR3 length equals 15 residues. This sample is drawn from a study of cytomegalovirus exposure and HLA in healthy donors. Study outcomes and limitations: In a later analysis, CMV-associated beta chains were mostly HLA-associated, it appeared. In a later analysis, 15,000 to 20,000 TCR beta sequences were associated with HLA alleles at 0.05 false discovery rate.

PCR was performed using 60 Vbeta and 13 Jbeta primers. This table comes from immunoSEQ multiplex PCR, and its TCRdb copy is limited to in-frame clones, with some not included. The profile shows over 50,000 clones, over 65% of them singletons. This TCR came from a middle-aged man in good health and CMV-seropositive. The V and J genes are TRBV7-2 and TRBJ1-5, with D maybe TRBD1 (5 bases). The sample comprised PBMCs. In nucleotides, the CDR3 is TGTGCCAGCAGCTTAGCGTCGGGGGAGAATCAGCCCCAGCATTTT. Translating it yields CASSLASGENQPQHF.